The 24 T cell receptor beta chains reported below all come from one sample, sequenced in a study of regulatory T cells in long-lasting Graves disease. Time point here: persistent/refractory GD, antithyroid drugs over 5 years with positive TRAb. PBMCs provided the RNA from which the TCR library was made. Construction of the TCR beta libraries employed iRepertoire HTBI primers in conjunction with Arm-PCR of CDR3 regions. TCRdb analysed the multiplex PCR reads with MiXCR anew, one entry per CDR3 protein. This sample has about 470,000 distinct CDR3 sequences, with more than 20% found just once. Sequencing used peripheral blood mononuclear cells (PBMCs), obtained when the disease was refractory, from a patient treated with antithyroid drugs. The origin of the receptors is a female donor with Graves disease.

With respect to this clonotype: A much larger clone differs from this one at a single base, so this may be a read error. This chain joins TRBV28 and TRBJ2-7; 9 positions match TRBD1. Trimming cost V 2 bases and J 10 bases; bases outside gene matches: 15. CDR3 length: 16 amino acids. Germline V gives CDR1 MDHEN, CDR2 SYDVKM. The DNA for the CDR3 is TGTGCCAGCAGTTTACACCGGCAACCCGCGACAGGGGGACAGTACTTC. This translates into CASSLHRQPATGGQYF.

The V and J genes are TRBV6-1 and TRBJ1-3; TRBD1 is a possible D gene (5 bases). V lost 8 bases to trimming and J lost 4 bases, with 18 bases between them. The germline CDR1 and CDR2 sequences are MNHNS and SASEGT. This CDR3 spans 15 amino acids. CDR3 DNA: TGTGCCAGCCGGCAGGGACCACCCCTGGGAAACACCATATATTTT. This sequence encodes CASRQGPPLGNTIYF.

In its sample, this clonotype was seen a few times. The chain couples TRBV4-3 to TRBJ1-1; 7 bases map to TRBD1. The CDR3 is made up of 15 amino acids. Per germline, CDR1 LGHNA and CDR2 YSLEER. Unmatched junction bases numbered 4, after V lost 0 bases and J lost 3 bases. CDR3 nucleotide sequence: TGCGCCAGCAGCCAAGAGGGCAGGGGGGACACTGAAGCTTTCTTT. It codes for CASSQEGRGDTEAFF.

This clonotype came up many times. The chain has TRBV28 and TRBJ1-5; TRBD1 is a possible D gene (6 bases). Trimming took off 5 bases at V and 4 bases at J, with 15 bases between the two ends. The germline gives CDR1 MDHEN, CDR2 SYDVKM. The CDR3 is made up of 15 amino acids. CDR3 in amino acids: CASSTSTGANQPQHF. CDR3 coding DNA: TGTGCCAGCAGTACCTCGACAGGAGCTAATCAGCCCCAGCATTTT.

V gene TRBV29-1 combines with J gene TRBJ2-1, with D possibly matching TRBD2 (5 bases). Germline CDR1 and CDR2: SQVTM and ANQGSEA. Trimming shortened V by 0 bases and J by 8 bases, and 26 bases separated the two germline ends. The CDR3 has 18 amino acids. As DNA, the CDR3 is TGCAGCGTTGAAGATCCCCTAGCCCTAGAATCTTTTCGGGATGAGCAGTTCTTC. Translating it yields CSVEDPLALESFRDEQFF.

This clonotype was recorded many times. This chain joins TRBV13 and TRBJ2-7; D not resolved. The CDR3 consists of 13 residues. Trimming pared 1 base from V and 7 bases from J, leaving 11 bases between. Germline CDR1 reads PRHDT; CDR2 reads FYEKMQ (reference sequence). The CDR3 DNA reads TGTGCCAGCAGCTTAGCTGGAATTGGGGAGCAGTACTTC. Its protein product is CASSLAGIGEQYF.

This clonotype was recorded only once. A far larger clone is one base from this, pointing to a likely read error. The chain links TRBV6-2 or TRBV6-3 to TRBJ2-5; possibly TRBD1 or TRBD2 for D (5 bases each). The CDR3 loop spans 15 amino acids. Germline-derived CDR1 and CDR2 are MNHEY and SVGEGT. Here the CDR3 reads CASSEDEGKHETQHF. The CDR3 nucleotides read TGTGCCAGCAGTGAAGACGAGGGGAAGCATGAGACCCAGCACTTC.

This clonotype was counted ten times or more. This chain connects TRBV28 to TRBJ1-2, with D unresolved. CDR1 is MDHEN and CDR2 is SYDVKM in the germline V gene. Trimming removed 6 bases at V and 1 base at J, with 9 bases between. The CDR3 is 13 residues long. The CDR3 is CASRVDFNYGYTF. The CDR3 DNA reads as TGTGCCAGCAGAGTGGACTTTAACTATGGCTACACCTTC.

The chain uses TRBV6-5 and TRBJ2-2, with 9 bases that match TRBD2. In germline, CDR1 is MNHEY, CDR2 SVGAGI. With 2 bases clipped from V and 6 bases from J, the junction kept 4 bases outside the gene matches. The CDR3 covers 15 residues. The CDR3 nucleotides read TGTGCCAGCAGTTACCGGCTAGCGGGACCCGGGGAGCTGTTTTTT. This codes for CASSYRLAGPGELFF.

This clonotype came up many times. V and J are TRBV6-1 and TRBJ2-7; no reliable D call. Looked up from germline, CDR1 is MNHNS and CDR2 is SASEGT. The germline V and J ends were trimmed by 6 bases and 6 bases, with 18 bases remaining between them. The CDR3 consists of 14 residues. The CDR3 nucleotides are TGTGCCAGCAGCCACCCCGGTGGTGGCGGCGAGCAGTACTTC. It codes for CASSHPGGGGEQYF.

This clonotype was recorded many times. The chain couples TRBV2 to TRBJ1-5; TRBD1 might be the D (5 bases). Per the germline V gene, CDR1 is SNHLY and CDR2 is FYNNEI. V lost 6 bases and J lost 1, with 7 bases in between. This CDR3 spans 13 amino acids. CDR3 coding DNA: TGTGCCAGCAGGGACATAAGCAATCAGCCCCAGCATTTT. Its protein product is CASRDISNQPQHF.

The chain combines TRBV19 with TRBJ2-3; 10 positions agree with TRBD2. The CDR3 covers 18 residues. The ends lost 0 bases at V and 3 bases at J; junction bases unmatched: 9. Looked up from germline, CDR1 is LNHDA and CDR2 is SQIVND (reference sequence). CDR3 coding DNA: TGTGCCAGTAGTATAGATCTTCCACTAGCGGGAATGACAGATACGCAGTATTTT. Translated: CASSIDLPLAGMTDTQYF.

At least ten counts were recorded for this clonotype. Here the CDR3 reads CASWEGRITDTQYF. DNA of the CDR3: TGTGCCAGCTGGGAGGGAAGAATCACAGATACGCAGTATTTT. The chain is built from TRBV28 and TRBJ2-3, with 7 bases fitting TRBD2. Germline-derived CDR1 and CDR2 are MDHEN and SYDVKM. V dropped 8 bases and J dropped 2; count of bases not matched to a gene: 7. This CDR3 has 14 amino acids.

This clonotype has at least ten counts. The chain employs TRBV27 and TRBJ1-2; D not resolved. The CDR3 extends over 13 amino acids. Germline values: CDR1 MNHEY, CDR2 SMNVEV (reference sequence). Deletions cut 3 bases from V and 5 bases from J, with 10 bases between. The CDR3 DNA reads TGTGCCAGCAGTTTCTTCCAAGGGTATGGCTACACCTTC. It encodes CASSFFQGYGYTF.

The genes are TRBV7-9 and TRBJ1-2; no clear D. CDR1 and CDR2 from the germline V gene are SEHNR and FQNEAQ (reference sequence). V lost 4 bases, J lost 0 bases, and 15 bases lay in between. The CDR3 totals 16 residues. Here the CDR3 reads CASSSFTSVSNYGYTF. CDR3 nucleotides: TGTGCCAGCAGCTCATTTACAAGTGTTTCTAACTATGGCTACACCTTC.

This clonotype was seen only once. J is TRBJ2-3 and V is TRBV14; a weak D match, TRBD1 (6 bases). With 3 bases removed from V and 0 bases from J, the gap between germline ends came to 13 bases. The germline CDR1 and CDR2 sequences are SGHDN and FVKESK. The CDR3 runs to 16 residues. Written as DNA, the CDR3 is TGTGCCAGCAGCCACTACAGGGTTACTAGCACAGATACGCAGTATTTT. Protein: CASSHYRVTSTDTQYF.

Turning to this clonotype: Because the CDR3 is missing its conserved closing phenylalanine or tryptophan, this is likely a read error. DNA of the CDR3: TGTGCCAGCTCACCAGGGACAGGGGCTGGCTACACCTCC. This sequence encodes CASSPGTGAGYTS. The chain has TRBV18 and TRBJ1-2; 10 bases are shared with TRBD1. This CDR3 region has 13 residues. V shed 2 bases, J shed 7 bases, and the junction held 1 base outside the gene matches. From germline, CDR1 is KGHSH and CDR2 LQKENI.

This clonotype showed up many times. CDR3: CANKEDRSSYEQYF. In DNA form, the CDR3 reads TGTGCCAACAAAGAGGACAGGAGCTCCTACGAGCAGTACTTC. This chain connects TRBV2 to TRBJ2-7; 7 bases fit TRBD1. The CDR3 consists of 14 residues. CDR1 SNHLY and CDR2 FYNNEI come from the germline V gene. Trimming cost V 10 bases and J 0 bases; bases outside gene matches: 9.

The table lists this clonotype with a few counts. CDR3 sequence (DNA): TGCAGTGCTGACGACAGCAACTCTTATGGCTACACCTTC. Translation gives CSADDSNSYGYTF. The chain recombines TRBV20-1 with TRBJ1-2; D may be TRBD1 (5 bases). The V gene lost 5 bases and the J gene lost 5 bases, with 15 bases spanning the gap. Germline V gene data show CDR1 as DFQATT and CDR2 as SNEGSKA (reference sequence). The CDR3 extends over 13 amino acids.

This clonotype has a handful of counts. The V and J genes are TRBV12-3 or TRBV12-4 and TRBJ2-7, with D hard to call. V was shortened by 7 bases and J by 2 bases, with 21 bases between the two germline ends. CDR3 length equals 16 residues. DNA of the CDR3: TGTGCCAGCACCCGGTGGGCCGGTACCGGCCCCTACGAGCAGTACTTC. This codes for CASTRWAGTGPYEQYF.

The genes are TRBV13 and TRBJ2-5; possibly TRBD2 for D (5 bases). This CDR3 is 14 amino acids long. V was clipped by 1 base and J by 2 bases, with 8 bases between them. Germline CDR1 reads PRHDT; CDR2 reads FYEKMQ (reference sequence). The CDR3 loop reads CASSLEREQETQYF. The CDR3 nucleotides are TGTGCCAGCAGCTTAGAGAGGGAACAAGAGACCCAGTACTTC.

The V gene is TRBV3-1, the J gene TRBJ1-1, with a weak D call TRBD1 (5 bases). V lost 4 bases and J 6 bases, leaving 12 bases between the germline ends. Germline V gene sequence: CDR1 LGHDT, CDR2 YNNKEL (reference sequence). This CDR3 is built from 13 residues. The DNA for the CDR3 is TGTGCCAGCAGCCGCCGGGGCGCCGCTGAAGCTTTCTTT. Its translation: CASSRRGAAEAFF.

This rearrangement joins TRBV18 to TRBJ2-7, with TRBD1 identical over 8 bases. V was clipped by 2 bases and J by 3 bases; unmatched bases: 6. CDR3 length: 15 amino acids. CDR1 is KGHSH, CDR2 LQKENI, per germline. CDR3 amino acids: CASSPKHTGGYEQYF. The DNA of the CDR3 is TGTGCCAGCTCACCAAAACACACAGGGGGCTACGAGCAGTACTTC.

This clonotype was seen only a few times. The CDR3 loop reads CASSEPRQGTGELFF. CDR3 nucleotides: TGCGCCAGCAGTGAGCCTAGACAGGGGACCGGGGAGCTGTTTTTT. V and J are TRBV10-2 and TRBJ2-2, with TRBD1 matching over 8 bases. CDR3 length equals 15 residues. CDR1 WSHSY and CDR2 SAAADI come from the germline V gene. V was clipped by 2 bases and J by 5 bases; unmatched bases: 4.